What follows are 29 T cell receptor beta chains derived from one specimen sequenced in a study of OX40 agonist ivuxolimab in advanced cancers. The data were produced by immunoSEQ multiplex PCR, yet TCRdb's version contains in-frame clones alone and is incomplete. The sample consists of tens of thousands of clones, around 86% of them appearing once. The sample consisted of CD4+ or CD8+ T cells sorted from blood, taken in a trial of the OX40 agonist ivuxolimab. All receptors derive from an adult with an advanced solid tumor such as melanoma, head and neck, liver or kidney cancer.

The chain has TRBV11-3 and TRBJ2-1; D uncertain. CDR1 SGHNT and CDR2 YENEEA come from the germline V gene. V was clipped by 0 bases and J by 3 bases, with 9 bases between them. The CDR3 length is 15 residues. The CDR3 sequence is CASSLDSSIYNEQFF. The CDR3 DNA is TGTGCCAGCAGCTTAGACAGTTCAATCTACAATGAGCAGTTCTTC.

This rearrangement joins TRBV7-2 to TRBJ2-5, with D unclear. Trimming removed 1 base from V and 7 bases from J, with 19 bases in between. Germline values: CDR1 SGHTA, CDR2 FQGNSA. This CDR3 has 16 residues. CDR3: CASSLDTGVGMGTQYF. The CDR3 coding sequence is TGTGCCAGCAGCTTAGATACTGGGGTAGGAATGGGGACCCAGTACTTC.

This chain links TRBV7-9 with TRBJ2-3; D possibly corresponds to TRBD2 (5 bases). The V end was cut by 5 bases, the J end by 5 bases, with 23 bases between. Germline V gives CDR1 SEHNR, CDR2 FQNEAQ (reference sequence). The CDR3 is 17 amino acids. Written as DNA, the CDR3 is TGTGCCAGCAGCCTTGGATGGCTCCCGGACGGAGGAGATACGCAGTATTTT. Amino acids: CASSLGWLPDGGDTQYF.

The chain couples TRBV5-1 to TRBJ1-3; the D is unclear. This CDR3 has 16 residues. V lost 1 base to trimming and J lost 0 bases, with 11 bases between them. Germline lookup yields CDR1 SGHRS and CDR2 YFSETQ. The CDR3 nucleotides are TGCGCCAGCAGCTTGAACGCAGGCAACTCTGGAAACACCATATATTTT. Its translation is CASSLNAGNSGNTIYF.

The CDR3 nucleotides read TGTGCCACCCAGGGTAATGAAAAACTGTTTTTT. Translation gives CATQGNEKLFF. The V call is TRBV19, the J call TRBJ1-4, with D perhaps matching TRBD1 (5 bases). Trimming shortened V by 10 bases and J by 4 bases, and 7 bases separated the two germline ends. From germline, CDR1 is LNHDA and CDR2 SQIVND (reference sequence). This CDR3 region has 11 residues.

The V gene is TRBV29-1, the J gene TRBJ2-4; D is possibly TRBD1 or TRBD2 (5 bases each). The germline CDR1 and CDR2 sequences are SQVTM and ANQGSEA. This CDR3 comprises 13 residues. Trimming removed 4 bases from V and 1 base from J, with 8 bases in between. The CDR3 region is CSVAEGAKNIQYF. CDR3 in DNA: TGCAGCGTTGCTGAGGGGGCCAAAAACATTCAGTACTTC.

The V gene is TRBV6-1, the J gene TRBJ1-5, with 11 bases identical to TRBD1. The CDR3 runs to 14 residues. Unmatched junction bases numbered 5, after V lost 6 bases and J lost 7 bases. CDR1 is MNHNS and CDR2 is SASEGT in the germline V gene. In DNA, the CDR3 is TGTGCCAGCAGCGGGACAGGGGGTTGGCAGCCCCAGCATTTT. Residues: CASSGTGGWQPQHF.

This rearrangement joins TRBV28 to TRBJ1-1; 9 bases agree with TRBD1. The J segment lost 5 bases and the V segment lost 6 bases, leaving 4 bases of the junction unmatched. This CDR3 has 13 residues. Per the germline V gene, CDR1 is MDHEN and CDR2 is SYDVKM. The CDR3 sequence: CASRGGQGTEAFF. In DNA, the CDR3 is TGTGCCAGCAGGGGGGGACAGGGTACTGAAGCTTTCTTT. Complete variable domain (other parts from reference TRBV28 and TRBJ1-1): DVKVTQSSRYLVKRTGEKVFLECVQDMDHENMFWYRQDPGLGLRLIYFSYDVKMKEKGDIPEGYSVSREKKERFSLILESASTNQTSMYLCASRGGQGTEAFFGQGTRLTVV.

This clone was counted between two and nine times. The chain carries TRBV6-4 and TRBJ1-1; D ambiguous. Germline V gene data show CDR1 as MRHNA and CDR2 as SNTAGT. This CDR3 contains 13 residues. The V and J ends lost 3 bases and 2 bases respectively, with 7 bases between them. CDR3 residues: CASSEEINTEAFF. CDR3 coding DNA: TGTGCCAGCAGTGAGGAGATAAACACTGAAGCTTTCTTT.

The gene calls are TRBV27 and TRBJ2-6; D is unclear. Per germline, CDR1 MNHEY and CDR2 SMNVEV (reference sequence). Trimming took 3 bases from V and 5 from J, leaving 20 bases between them. The CDR3 has 18 residues. The DNA for the CDR3 is TGTGCCAGCAGTTTTGGCCTCTGGCTACAAAGTCGGGCCAACGTCCTGACTTTC. It specifies CASSFGLWLQSRANVLTF.

The V and J genes are TRBV7-8 and TRBJ2-7; 7 positions match TRBD1. Germline-derived CDR1 and CDR2 are SGHVS and FQNEAQ. The CDR3 runs to 18 residues. The V and J ends lost 1 base and 2 bases, in that order; junction bases with no gene match: 14. For the CDR3, the DNA is TGTGCCAGCAGCTTAGGAGTGGTAAGGGGGCCGAGCACCTACGAGCAGTACGTC. It yields the protein CASSLGVVRGPSTYEQYV.

This clone was picked up a small number of times. The rearrangement joins TRBV4-2 to TRBJ2-7; D remains ambiguous. Germline lookup yields CDR1 LGHNA and CDR2 YNFKEQ. The CDR3 length is 14 residues. Trimming removed 4 bases at V and 0 bases at J, with 10 bases between. CDR3 sequence: CASSPNFVSYEQYF. The DNA of the CDR3 is TGTGCCAGCAGCCCTAATTTCGTCTCCTACGAGCAGTACTTC.

J is TRBJ2-5 and V is TRBV5-4; D remains unclear. CDR3 length equals 15 residues. Trimming removed 4 bases at V and 5 bases at J, with 18 bases between. Per the germline V gene, CDR1 is SGHNT and CDR2 is YYREEE (reference sequence). CDR3 sequence (DNA): TGTGCCAGCAGCCCTACCGGGTGGGGATCGGAGACCCAGTACTTC. Translated, it gives CASSPTGWGSETQYF.

Concerning this clone: Sequence at one end of the junction differs from germline and may be a read error. J is TRBJ2-6 and V is TRBV5-1; tentatively, D is TRBD1 (5 bases). The germline V gene encodes CDR1 SGHRS and CDR2 YFSETQ. There are 13 residues in the CDR3. The chain's CDR3 is CASRESGANVPTF. For the CDR3, the DNA is TGCGCCAGCAGGGAGTCTGGGGCCAACGTCCCGACTTTC.

The chain has TRBV27 and TRBJ2-5; D not certain. The CDR3 spans 11 residues. The germline V and J ends were trimmed by 1 base and 4 bases, with 1 base remaining between them. Germline CDR1 MNHEY, CDR2 SMNVEV (reference sequence). The CDR3 sequence is CASSLLETQYF. The DNA of the CDR3 is TGTGCCAGCAGTTTATTAGAGACCCAGTACTTC.

The V call is TRBV9, the J call TRBJ2-3; possibly TRBD1 or TRBD2 for D (6 bases each). The CDR3 is 16 residues long. Trimming removed 0 bases at V and 0 bases at J, with 11 bases between. The V gene's germline CDR1 is SGDLS and CDR2 YYNGEE. Written as DNA, the CDR3 is TGTGCCAGCAGCGTAGGACGGGGGCCCAGCACAGATACGCAGTATTTT. Translation: CASSVGRGPSTDTQYF.

This chain uses TRBV19 with TRBJ2-2; 8 bases are a match to TRBD1. The CDR3 length is 16 residues. Germline V gives CDR1 LNHDA, CDR2 SQIVND (reference sequence). V was clipped by 6 bases and J by 6 bases; unmatched bases: 12. CDR3 bases: TGTGCCAGTAGCAGGGTGGGACAGGCGCCGGCCGGGGAGCTGTTTTTT. Translation gives CASSRVGQAPAGELFF.

The chain couples TRBV10-2 to TRBJ2-3; TRBD1 might be the D (5 bases). Germline values: CDR1 WSHSY, CDR2 SAAADI. Trimming stripped 3 bases from V and 2 bases from J, with 12 bases between. The CDR3 runs 15 residues. The DNA for the CDR3 is TGCGCCAGCAGTGACAAAGACAGAACCACAGATACGCAGTATTTT. Protein sequence: CASSDKDRTTDTQYF.

This rearrangement joins TRBV4-2 to TRBJ1-4; D not resolved. The germline V and J ends were trimmed by 0 bases and 7 bases, with 18 bases remaining between them. This CDR3 is 17 amino acids long. CDR1 and CDR2 from the germline V gene are LGHNA and YNFKEQ. The chain's CDR3 is CASSQESSWDRSEKLFF. The CDR3 DNA sequence: TGTGCCAGCAGCCAAGAGAGCAGCTGGGATCGATCTGAAAAACTGTTTTTT.

The chain employs TRBV7-6 and TRBJ1-1; TRBD1 might be the D (6 bases). The germline V gene has CDR1 SGHVS and CDR2 FNYEAQ. The CDR3 spans 15 residues. Trimming removed 5 bases at V and 1 base at J, with 14 bases between. The CDR3 protein is CASSLGQPTNTEAFF. CDR3 nucleotide sequence: TGTGCCAGCAGCCTAGGACAGCCAACGAACACTGAAGCTTTCTTT.

This clone was found a few times. The V and J genes are TRBV7-3 and TRBJ1-2; no reliable D call. Germline-derived CDR1 and CDR2 are SGHTA and FQGTGA. This CDR3 is built from 15 residues. Between the trimmed V and J ends, which lost 5 bases and 3 bases, there was a span of 16 bases. CDR3 in DNA: TGTGCCAGCAGCCCCTCGGCGGGCTGGGACTATGGCTACACCTTC. Encoded protein: CASSPSAGWDYGYTF. Drawing the rest from reference TRBV7-3 and TRBJ1-2, the complete variable domain is GAGVSQTPSNKVTEKGKYVELRCDPISGHTALYWYRQSLGQGPEFLIYFQGTGAADDSGLPNDRFFAVRPEGSVSTLKIQRTERGDSAVYLCASSPSAGWDYGYTFGSGTRLTVV.

This chain joins TRBV5-1 and TRBJ2-3; D gene uncertain. This CDR3 is built from 13 residues. Germline V gives CDR1 SGHRS, CDR2 YFSETQ. The germline V and J ends were trimmed by 7 bases and 5 bases, with 14 bases remaining between them. The DNA for the CDR3 is TGCGCCAGCGGCGAAGGTTCCAGAGATACGCAGTATTTT. As protein: CASGEGSRDTQYF.

The CDR3 reads CASSPSQGNSPLHF. CDR3 sequence (DNA): TGTGCCAGCTCACCGTCACAGGGTAATTCACCCCTCCACTTT. V is TRBV18 and J is TRBJ1-6, with D maybe TRBD1 (6 bases). V lost 3 bases to trimming and J lost 6 bases, with 9 bases between them. In germline, CDR1 is KGHSH, CDR2 LQKENI. This CDR3 comprises 14 residues.

V usage is TRBV6-5 and J usage is TRBJ1-2; a weak D match, TRBD1 (6 bases). V shed 8 bases and J shed 2 bases, with 12 bases lying between them. Looked up from germline, CDR1 is MNHEY and CDR2 is SVGAGI. The CDR3 has 13 amino acids. The CDR3 is CASSPQGNYGYTF. The DNA of the CDR3 is TGTGCCAGCTCCCCTCAGGGGAACTATGGCTACACCTTC.

CDR3 nucleotide sequence: TGTGCCACCAGCAGAGATATGGCGGCCAGGTATGGCTACACCTTC. It is translated as CATSRDMAARYGYTF. The genes are TRBV15 and TRBJ1-2; D unresolved. Germline V gives CDR1 LNHNV, CDR2 YYDKDF (reference sequence). V was clipped by 0 bases and J by 5 bases, with 13 bases between them. This CDR3 contains 15 residues. Full variable domain (outside the CDR3, taken from reference TRBV15 and TRBJ1-2): DAMVIQNPRYQVTQFGKPVTLSCSQTLNHNVMYWYQQKSSQAPKLLFHYYDKDFNNEADTPDNFQSRRPNTSFCFLDIRSPGLGDTAMYLCATSRDMAARYGYTFGSGTRLTVV.

The gene calls are TRBV7-2 and TRBJ1-1; 8 positions agree with TRBD1. CDR1 is SGHTA and CDR2 is FQGNSA in the germline V gene. The CDR3 contains 15 residues. V lost 2 bases to trimming and J lost 5 bases; unmatched junction nucleotides: 7. Here the CDR3 DNA reads TGTGCCAGCAGCTTATTCCGGACAGGGCGGACTGAAGCTTTCTTT. Protein: CASSLFRTGRTEAFF.

This clone was observed a few times. This chain connects TRBV7-2 to TRBJ2-5, with D perhaps matching TRBD1 (5 bases). Germline V gene data show CDR1 as SGHTA and CDR2 as FQGNSA. The CDR3 totals 12 residues. Between the trimmed V and J ends, which lost 7 bases and 2 bases, there was a span of 8 bases. CDR3 in DNA: TGTGCCAGCAACCGACAGCAAGAGACCCAGTACTTC. It yields the protein CASNRQQETQYF.

This clone turned up a few times. The rearrangement links TRBV19 to TRBJ2-7, with a tentative D call TRBD1 (6 bases). The CDR3 is made up of 16 amino acids. V gave up 6 bases and J gave up 0 bases, with 18 bases separating them. CDR1 is LNHDA, CDR2 SQIVND, per germline (reference sequence). Written as DNA, the CDR3 is TGTGCCAGTAGAGAAACCGGGACAACGAGCTCCTACGAGCAGTACTTC. This gives the protein CASRETGTTSSYEQYF.

This CDR3 is CASSSRRYNSPLHF. In nucleotides, the CDR3 is TGTGCCAGCAGTTCCAGGCGGTATAATTCACCCCTCCACTTT. This rearrangement joins TRBV28 to TRBJ1-6; D uncertain. This CDR3 is 14 amino acids long. With 4 bases removed from V and 4 bases from J, the gap between germline ends came to 8 bases. Germline V gives CDR1 MDHEN, CDR2 SYDVKM.